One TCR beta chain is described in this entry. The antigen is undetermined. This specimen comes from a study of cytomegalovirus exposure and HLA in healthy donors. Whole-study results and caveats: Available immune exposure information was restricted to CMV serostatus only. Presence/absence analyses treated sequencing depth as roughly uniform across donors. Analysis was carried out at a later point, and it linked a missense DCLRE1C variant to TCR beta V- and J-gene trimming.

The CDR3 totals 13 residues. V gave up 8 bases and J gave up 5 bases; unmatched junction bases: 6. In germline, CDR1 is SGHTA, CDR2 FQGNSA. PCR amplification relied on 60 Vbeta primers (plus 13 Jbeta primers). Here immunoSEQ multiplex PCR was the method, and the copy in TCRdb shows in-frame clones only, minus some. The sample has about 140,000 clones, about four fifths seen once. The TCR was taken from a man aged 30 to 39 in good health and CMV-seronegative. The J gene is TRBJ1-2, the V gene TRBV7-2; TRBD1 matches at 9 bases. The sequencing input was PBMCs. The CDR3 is CASPGTGRYGYTF. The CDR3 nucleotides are TGTGCCAGCCCCGGGACAGGGAGGTATGGCTACACCTTC. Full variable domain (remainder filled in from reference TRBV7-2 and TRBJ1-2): GAGVSQSPSNKVTEKGKDVELRCDPISGHTALYWYRQSLGQGLEFLIYFQGNSAPDKSGLPSDRFSAERTGGSVSTLTIQRTQQEDSAVYLCASPGTGRYGYTFGSGTRLTVV.